The rows below give T cell receptor beta chains drawn from one sample of a study of T-cell reconstitution after alpha-beta-depleted transplantation in children. MiXCR was run by TCRdb on the PCR reads, yielding one entry per CDR3 protein. Altogether roughly 190,000 distinct CDR3 sequences are present, 13% to 15% being singletons, with the ten largest covering approximately 13%. Material: PBMCs from the stem cell graft donor, obtained from the stem cell graft. These receptor sequences come from a human donor who donated a stem cell graft to a child with acute lymphoblastic leukemia. CDR3s include the opening cysteine and the closing phenylalanine or tryptophan. Fields, in order: J gene, V gene, D gene, clone size, CDR3 protein, CDR3 DNA. A D gene is named only where the DNA matches it firmly. Only some rows state a clone size, as once, few, many or a class for expanded clones.

TRBJ1-3	TRBV12-3/TRBV12-4	.	many	CASTLAGGGLGGNTIYF	TGTGCCAGCACCTTAGCGGGTGGCGGGCTTGGTGGAAACACCATATATTTT
TRBJ2-1	TRBV5-4	TRBD2	.	CASSLAGLAGGEQFF	TGTGCCAGCAGCTTAGCGGGACTAGCGGGAGGGGAGCAGTTCTTC
TRBJ1-6	TRBV20-1	.	many	CSASGQFNSPLHF	TGCAGTGCTAGCGGACAGTTTAATTCACCCCTCCACTTT
TRBJ1-1	TRBV5-1	.	many	CASSLDQGLLNTEAFF	TGCGCCAGCAGCTTGGATCAGGGATTATTGAACACTGAAGCTTTCTTT
TRBJ1-1	TRBV12-3/TRBV12-4	TRBD1	many	CASRGRDRKTEAFF	TGTGCCAGTCGGGGAAGGGACAGGAAAACTGAAGCTTTCTTT
TRBJ2-7	TRBV5-1	TRBD2	many	CASSLAVAGGAEQYF	TGCGCCAGCAGCTTGGCCGTTGCGGGAGGAGCCGAGCAGTACTTC
TRBJ2-5	TRBV5-1	.	many	CASSFGKVGETQYF	TGCGCCAGCAGCTTCGGAAAGGTGGGAGAGACCCAGTACTTC
TRBJ1-2	TRBV5-1	.	.	CASSLESTPMYGYTF	TGCGCCAGCAGCTTGGAAAGCACCCCGATGTATGGCTACACCTTC
TRBJ2-3	TRBV12-3/TRBV12-4	.	many	CASSSGDTQYF	TGTGCCAGCAGTTCAGGGGATACGCAGTATTTT
TRBJ2-1	TRBV18	TRBD1	many	CASSPLGQEKFF	TGTGCCAGCTCACCATTGGGACAGGAGAAGTTCTTC
TRBJ2-7	TRBV5-1	.	.	CASSLGGWSYEQYF	TGCGCCAGCAGCTTGGGGGGTTGGTCCTACGAGCAGTACTTC
TRBJ2-3	TRBV5-1	TRBD1	many	CASSWGQSTDTQYF	TGCGCCAGCAGCTGGGGACAGAGCACAGATACGCAGTATTTT
TRBJ2-7	TRBV12-3/TRBV12-4	.	many	CASSRRYEQYF	TGTGCCAGCAGCCGTCGCTACGAGCAGTACTTC
TRBJ1-1	TRBV5-1	.	many	CASSLAGGEFTEAFF	TGCGCCAGCAGCTTGGCGGGGGGCGAGTTCACTGAAGCTTTCTTT
TRBJ1-5	TRBV4-2	.	many	CASSDDSLGGYSNQPQHF	TGTGCCAGCAGCGACGACAGCTTAGGGGGGTATAGCAATCAGCCCCAGCATTTT
TRBJ2-1	TRBV29-1	TRBD1	many	CSVAGTGVYNEQFF	TGCAGCGTTGCGGGGACAGGAGTGTACAATGAGCAGTTCTTC
TRBJ2-3	TRBV5-1	TRBD2	few	CASSFDGRARDTQYF	TGCGCCAGCAGCTTTGACGGGAGGGCCAGAGATACGCAGTATTTT
TRBJ2-1	TRBV5-1	.	many	CASSLVMEDEQFF	TGCGCCAGCAGCTTGGTGATGGAAGATGAGCAGTTCTTC
TRBJ2-4	TRBV28	.	many	CASSSTGPQNIQYF	TGTGCCAGCAGCTCCACGGGACCCCAAAACATTCAGTACTTC
TRBJ1-6	TRBV7-9	TRBD1	many	CASSLEGQGGSTLHF	TGTGCCAGCAGCTTAGAGGGACAGGGAGGATCAACCCTCCACTTT
TRBJ1-1	TRBV10-3	TRBD1	many	CAIGTGENTEAFF	TGTGCCATCGGGACAGGGGAAAACACTGAAGCTTTCTTT
TRBJ2-1	TRBV4-1	TRBD2	many	CASSPGGTSGRSGEQFF	TGCGCCAGCAGCCCCGGAGGGACTAGCGGGCGATCCGGTGAGCAGTTCTTC
TRBJ1-1	TRBV11-3	TRBD1	.	CASLTGGNTEAFF	TGTGCCAGCTTAACAGGGGGGAACACTGAAGCTTTCTTT
TRBJ2-5	TRBV4-2	.	many	CASSHATGFQETQYF	TGTGCCAGCAGCCATGCTACAGGGTTCCAAGAGACCCAGTACTTC
TRBJ2-1	TRBV5-1	TRBD1	many	CASSTPGTGKGQFF	TGCGCCAGCAGCACACCCGGGACAGGGAAGGGGCAGTTCTTC
TRBJ1-2	TRBV10-3	TRBD1	few	CAISGTGTDGYTF	TGTGCCATCAGTGGTACCGGGACAGATGGCTACACCTTC
TRBJ2-7	TRBV5-1	TRBD2	few	CASKGVAGEEGYEQYF	TGCGCCAGCAAGGGGGTAGCGGGAGAGGAAGGTTACGAGCAGTACTTC
TRBJ1-2	TRBV6-5	.	many	CASSYSLLELYGYTF	TGTGCCAGCAGTTACTCCCTACTTGAACTTTATGGCTACACCTTC
TRBJ2-3	TRBV5-1	TRBD1	many	CASSLDRTGDSTDTQYF	TGCGCCAGCAGCTTGGATAGGACAGGGGATAGCACAGATACGCAGTATTTT
TRBJ2-7	TRBV29-1	TRBD2	many	CSAGLATYEQYF	TGCAGCGCGGGACTAGCGACGTACGAGCAGTACTTC